The T cell receptor (beta chain) under discussion was sequenced for a study of blood T cell repertoires in COVID-19. As originally analysed: The assay estimated nucleated cells by amplifying reference gene primers. Assay used: immunoSEQ multiplex PCR; TCRdb lists only in-frame clones, some missing. V, J and clone size are taken as reported in that table, and D and trimming were inferred from the DNA itself. In the table there are roughly 200,000 clones, more than 75% of which are singletons. Trimming shortened V by 5 bases and J by 4 bases, and 11 bases separated the two germline ends. The CDR3 totals 13 residues.

The rearrangement uses TRBV12-3 or TRBV12-4 and TRBJ1-2, with TRBD1 as a possible D gene (6 bases). The sample consisted of peripheral blood. The TCR sequence derives from a person aged 65 to 85 with COVID-19, enrolled during active disease. The CDR3 DNA sequence: TGTGCCAGCAGTACTACAGGGTTCTATGGCTACACCTTC. Residues: CASSTTGFYGYTF.